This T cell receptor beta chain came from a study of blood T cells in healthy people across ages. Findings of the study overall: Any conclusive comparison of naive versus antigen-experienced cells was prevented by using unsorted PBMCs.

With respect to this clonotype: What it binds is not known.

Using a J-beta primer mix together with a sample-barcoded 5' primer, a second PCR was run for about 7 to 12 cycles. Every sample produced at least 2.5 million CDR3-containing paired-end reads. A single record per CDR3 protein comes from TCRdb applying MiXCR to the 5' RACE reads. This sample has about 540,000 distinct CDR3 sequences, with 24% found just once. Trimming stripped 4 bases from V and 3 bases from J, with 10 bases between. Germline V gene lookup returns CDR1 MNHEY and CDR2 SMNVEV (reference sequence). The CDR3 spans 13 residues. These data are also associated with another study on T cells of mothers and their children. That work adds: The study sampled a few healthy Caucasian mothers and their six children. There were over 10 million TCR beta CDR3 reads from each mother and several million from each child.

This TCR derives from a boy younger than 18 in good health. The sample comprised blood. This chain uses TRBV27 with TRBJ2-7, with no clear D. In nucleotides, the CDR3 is TGTGCCAGCAGTTGGGGTTGGAGCTACGAGCAGTACTTC. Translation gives CASSWGWSYEQYF.